This entry lists 13 T cell receptor beta chains sequenced from one sample in a study of cytomegalovirus exposure and HLA in healthy donors. Both 60 Vbeta primers and 13 Jbeta primers went into the PCR. Produced via immunoSEQ multiplex PCR; TCRdb's table is partial and in-frame only. There are 200,000 to 250,000 clones in the sample; more than 60% occur only once, and around 2.9% lies in the top ten. Sequencing was performed on PBMCs. The receptors come from a woman aged 55-70 years in good health and CMV-seropositive.

Concerning this clone: Other DNA sequences in this specimen translate into the identical CDR3. Written as DNA, the CDR3 is TGTGCCAGCAGCCTGGGACAGGGGGCGCAGGGCTACACCTTC. Amino acid sequence: CASSLGQGAQGYTF. The chain recombines TRBV11-2 with TRBJ1-2; 12 nucleotides match TRBD1. The germline V gene has CDR1 SGHAT and CDR2 FQNNGV. Unmatched junction bases numbered 6, after V lost 5 bases and J lost 8 bases. The CDR3 has 14 amino acids.

This chain connects TRBV10-3 to TRBJ2-7, with 15 bases aligning to TRBD2. CDR1 is ENHRY and CDR2 is SYGVKD in the germline V gene. Trimming took 6 bases from V and 3 from J; bases not matched to a gene: 3. CDR3 length equals 15 residues. The CDR3 region is CAIREGLAGGYEQYF. CDR3 nucleotide sequence: TGTGCCATCAGAGAGGGACTAGCGGGAGGCTACGAGCAGTACTTC.

V is TRBV27 and J is TRBJ2-7; D might be TRBD1 (6 bases). Trimming pared 4 bases from V and 5 bases from J, leaving 12 bases between. This CDR3 has 13 amino acids. Germline values: CDR1 MNHEY, CDR2 SMNVEV (reference sequence). The CDR3 loop is CASSSQGSNEQYF. CDR3 nucleotides: TGTGCCAGCAGTTCACAGGGATCTAACGAGCAGTACTTC.

V usage is TRBV10-3 and J usage is TRBJ2-5; D might be TRBD1 (6 bases). V was trimmed by 10 bases and J by 3 bases, leaving 21 bases between them. The CDR3 has 15 amino acids. Germline assignment: CDR1 ENHRY and CDR2 SYGVKD. The CDR3 loop reads CATGGQPRGKETQYF. The CDR3 DNA sequence: TGTGCCACCGGCGGGCAGCCCAGGGGAAAAGAGACCCAGTACTTC.

As concerns this clone: One end of the junction fails to match germline, which may point to a read error. J is TRBJ2-7 and V is TRBV2; 8 bases are a match to TRBD2. The germline V gene has CDR1 SNHLY and CDR2 FYNNEI. The CDR3 is 15 residues long. The CDR3 reads CASAGGGAASYEQCF. The CDR3 DNA sequence: TGTGCCAGCGCGGGGGGTGGAGCGGCGTCCTACGAGCAGTGCTTC.

The chain carries TRBV5-5 and TRBJ2-7, with a tentative D call TRBD2 (6 bases). The V gene's germline CDR1 is SGHKS and CDR2 YYEKEE (reference sequence). The CDR3 is made up of 15 amino acids. Trimming stripped 3 bases from V and 4 bases from J, with 17 bases between. The CDR3 DNA reads as TGTGCCAGCAGCTCGGGGGACCAGTTAACGTACGAGCAGTACTTC. Translation gives CASSSGDQLTYEQYF.

This clone was found once. V gene TRBV5-4 combines with J gene TRBJ2-5; TRBD2 matches at 9 bases. Trimming cost V 4 bases and J 4 bases; bases outside gene matches: 11. This CDR3 is 16 amino acids long. Germline CDR1 and CDR2: SGHNT and YYREEE (reference sequence). In DNA form, the CDR3 reads TGTGCCAGCAGCACCCGCCGCGGGGGGGCGGTAGAGACCCAGTACTTC. It translates to CASSTRRGGAVETQYF.

The genes are TRBV7-6 and TRBJ1-1, with 8 bases lining up with TRBD1. This CDR3 region has 14 residues. CDR1 and CDR2 from the germline V gene are SGHVS and FNYEAQ. V was pared by 2 bases and J by 4 bases, with 3 bases of the junction left unmatched. The CDR3, as DNA: TGTGCCAGCAGCTTACAGGGGGCAGGCACTGAAGCTTTCTTT. As protein: CASSLQGAGTEAFF.

This clone has only a few counts. The V and J genes are TRBV7-8 and TRBJ1-5; no clear D gene. Germline-derived CDR1 and CDR2 are SGHVS and FQNEAQ. The CDR3 runs to 12 residues. V was trimmed by 4 bases and J by 6 bases, leaving 7 bases between them. DNA for the CDR3: TGTGCCAGCAGCTCCCCGGGTCAGCCCCAGCATTTT. This codes for CASSSPGQPQHF.

This sequence joins TRBV7-3 and TRBJ2-3; no clear D gene. Per germline, CDR1 SGHTA and CDR2 FQGTGA. The V gene lost 5 bases and the J gene lost 0 bases, with 12 bases spanning the gap. The CDR3 is made up of 15 amino acids. The CDR3 sequence is CASSLGDPSTDTQYF. The DNA of the CDR3 is TGTGCCAGCAGCCTAGGAGACCCTAGCACAGATACGCAGTATTTT.

The chain couples TRBV19 to TRBJ2-3, with 12 nucleotides matching TRBD2. Trimming removed 4 bases from V and 5 bases from J; junction bases left unmatched: 7. The CDR3 loop spans 16 amino acids. CDR1 is LNHDA and CDR2 is SQIVND in the germline V gene (reference sequence). DNA for the CDR3: TGTGCCAGTAGTAGAGGGACTAGCGGGTTCCGAGATACGCAGTATTTT. It translates to CASSRGTSGFRDTQYF. Full variable domain (missing parts from reference TRBV19 and TRBJ2-3): DGGITQSPKYLFRKEGQNVTLSCEQNLNHDAMYWYRQDPGQGLRLIYYSQIVNDFQKGDIAEGYSVSREKKESFPLTVTSAQKNPTAFYLCASSRGTSGFRDTQYFGPGTRLTVL.

V gene TRBV13 combines with J gene TRBJ2-2; TRBD2 matches 10 bases. Germline CDR1 and CDR2: PRHDT and FYEKMQ (reference sequence). This CDR3 has 16 amino acids. V dropped 1 base and J dropped 5; count of bases not matched to a gene: 4. The CDR3 here is CASSLELAGGTGELFF. The CDR3 DNA is TGTGCCAGCAGCTTAGAGTTAGCGGGAGGAACCGGGGAGCTGTTTTTT.

This clone appeared a few times. J is TRBJ2-2 and V is TRBV28; no clear D. In germline, CDR1 is MDHEN, CDR2 SYDVKM. The CDR3 runs to 13 residues. The V end lost 5 bases, the J end lost 10 bases, and 14 bases lay between the germline ends. This CDR3 is CASSPLTPQELFF. The CDR3, as DNA: TGTGCCAGCAGTCCCCTAACTCCCCAGGAGCTGTTTTTT.